The clone carrying this T cell receptor (beta chain) occurred once. Its antigen is as yet unknown. It was with 60 Vbeta and 13 Jbeta primers that the PCR ran. Some clones are missing from TCRdb's copy, which holds only in-frame ones; the method was immunoSEQ multiplex PCR. The table includes around 130,000 clones, 80% detected once. The germline gives CDR1 MGHDK, CDR2 SYGVNS. This CDR3 has 13 residues. Trimming left V 5 bases short and J 8 bases short, with 15 bases between. The sample comes from a study of cytomegalovirus exposure and HLA in healthy donors. Points from the study as a whole: An apparent linkage of common viral pathogens to several of the most significant clusters emerged in a later analysis. TCR beta V segments were, for the most part, productive about 87% or about 30% of the time in an earlier analysis.

The chain employs TRBV25-1 and TRBJ1-2; the D is unclear. The sequence came from a middle-aged woman in good health and CMV-seronegative. The material sequenced was PBMCs. The CDR3 region is CASSLGRVWGYTF. In nucleotides, the CDR3 is TGTGCCAGCAGTCTTGGGAGGGTTTGGGGCTACACCTTC.